This TCR beta chain emerged from a study of T cells after yellow fever vaccination. At the level of the study: Fractions low in cell number were prepared with SMART-Seq v4 Ultra Low Input. Whole-study results and caveats: Only a minor proportion of clonotypes was detected across both CD4 and CD8 compartments. The bulk population could contribute abundant contaminating clonotypes to FACS-sorted repertoires.

As TCR cDNA was made by 5'RACE template switching, a universal primer site and UMIs were added. Using its own MiXCR run on the 5' RACE reads, TCRdb lists one record per CDR3 protein. This table holds over 45,000 distinct CDR3 sequences, approximately 7% found once. Details on this clonotype: Its antigen remains unknown. A much more abundant neighbour one base away suggests this may be a read error.

Germline V gene lookup returns CDR1 MGHRA and CDR2 YSYEKL. The germline V and J ends were trimmed by 0 bases and 2 bases, with 11 bases remaining between them. CDR3 size: 15 residues. The gene calls are TRBV4-1 and TRBJ2-7, with D perhaps matching TRBD2 (7 bases). This receptor was taken from a man aged 18 to 29 who received the YFV17D yellow fever vaccine. Material: CD8+ T cells sorted from PBMCs, obtained on the day of the first yellow fever vaccination. As DNA, the CDR3 is TGCGCCAGCAGCCAAGAATTGGGGGGGCCCTACGAGCAGTACGTC. Encoded protein: CASSQELGGPYEQYV.